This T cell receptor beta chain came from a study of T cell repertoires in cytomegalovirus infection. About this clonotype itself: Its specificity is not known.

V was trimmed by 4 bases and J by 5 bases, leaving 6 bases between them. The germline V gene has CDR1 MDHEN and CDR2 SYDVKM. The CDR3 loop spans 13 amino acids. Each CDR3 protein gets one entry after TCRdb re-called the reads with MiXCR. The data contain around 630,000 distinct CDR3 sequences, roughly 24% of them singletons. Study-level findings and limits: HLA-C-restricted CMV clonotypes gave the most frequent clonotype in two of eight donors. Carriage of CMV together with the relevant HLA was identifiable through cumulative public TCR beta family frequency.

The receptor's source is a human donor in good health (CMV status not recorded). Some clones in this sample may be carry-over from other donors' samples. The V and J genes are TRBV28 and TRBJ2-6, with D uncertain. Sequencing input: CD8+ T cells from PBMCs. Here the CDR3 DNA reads TGTGCCAGCAGTTCCATCTGGGCCAACGTCCTGACTTTC. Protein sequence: CASSSIWANVLTF.